The 18 T cell receptor beta chains presented below share a single source sample, sequenced in a study of T cell responses to AZD1222 COVID-19 vaccine. TCRdb's table, derived via immunoSEQ multiplex PCR, lists solely in-frame clones and lacks some. Of around 100,000 clones in the sample, 92% are singletons; the top ten hold about 1.2%. The sequencing used peripheral blood, collected on day 0 of AZD1222 vaccination. The receptors were sampled from an adult in good health.

The chain is built from TRBV28 and TRBJ1-2; 10 positions match TRBD1. Looked up from germline, CDR1 is MDHEN and CDR2 is SYDVKM. V dropped 4 bases and J dropped 2; count of bases not matched to a gene: 1. This CDR3 region has 14 residues. Here the CDR3 DNA reads TGTGCCAGCAGTTGGGGACAGGGGAACTATGGCTACACCTTC. Protein product: CASSWGQGNYGYTF.

V is TRBV4-1 and J is TRBJ1-5; D is possibly TRBD1 (5 bases). The germline gives CDR1 MGHRA, CDR2 YSYEKL. The V end lost 1 base, the J end lost 7 bases, and 14 bases lay between the germline ends. CDR3 length equals 15 residues. The CDR3 loop is CASSQGGVERQPQHF. In DNA form, the CDR3 reads TGCGCCAGCAGCCAAGGGGGGGTCGAGCGGCAGCCCCAGCATTTT.

The V call is TRBV4-3, the J call TRBJ1-4; 8 nucleotides match TRBD1. CDR3 size: 14 residues. V shed 5 bases and J 7 bases; nucleotides not matched to a gene: 6. From germline, CDR1 is LGHNA and CDR2 YSLEER. CDR3 coding DNA: TGCGCCAGCAGCTCGGACAGGGATGGTGAAAAACTGTTTTTT. This codes for CASSSDRDGEKLFF.

This clone was observed a few times. The chain couples TRBV30 to TRBJ2-7; 7 nucleotides match TRBD1. Germline loops: CDR1 GTSNPN, CDR2 SVGIG (reference sequence). The CDR3 loop spans 13 amino acids. V dropped 1 base and J dropped 6; count of bases not matched to a gene: 6. The CDR3 DNA sequence: TGTGCCTGGAGTGCAGGGGGTTCCCTCGAGCAGTACTTC. This codes for CAWSAGGSLEQYF.

This chain uses TRBV18 with TRBJ1-5; the match to TRBD1 covers 7 bases. The V gene end was trimmed by 4 bases and the J gene end by 2 bases; junction bases not matched to a gene: 5. Per the germline V gene, CDR1 is KGHSH and CDR2 is LQKENI. This CDR3 has 15 amino acids. The CDR3 loop is CASSRQGEGNQPQHF. The CDR3 coding sequence is TGTGCCAGCTCACGACAGGGTGAGGGCAATCAGCCCCAGCATTTT.

The chain joins TRBV9 to TRBJ1-3, with 7 bases aligning to TRBD1. V shed 7 bases, J shed 4 bases, and the junction held 2 bases outside the gene matches. The CDR3 runs 12 residues. The V gene's germline CDR1 is SGDLS and CDR2 YYNGEE. This chain's CDR3 is CASEGQGNTIYF. CDR3 bases: TGTGCCAGCGAGGGACAGGGAAACACCATATATTTT.

V and J are TRBV3-1 (or the pseudogene TRBV3-2) and TRBJ1-5; weak D call: TRBD1 (6 bases). The germline gives CDR1 LGHDT, CDR2 YNNKEL (reference sequence). V shed 1 base and J shed 0 bases, with 7 bases lying between them. CDR3 length: 15 amino acids. Here the CDR3 reads CASSQGTVSNQPQHF. The DNA of the CDR3 is TGTGCCAGCAGCCAAGGGACAGTTAGCAATCAGCCCCAGCATTTT.

The chain is built from TRBV7-2 and TRBJ1-1; 12 bases match TRBD1. V lost 5 bases and J lost 7; bases outside the gene matches: 11. The germline CDR1 and CDR2 sequences are SGHTA and FQGNSA. The CDR3 contains 16 residues. The CDR3 nucleotides are TGTGCCAGCAGCCCCTCGGGACAGGGGGCGAGGGTTGAAGCTTTCTTT. Translating it yields CASSPSGQGARVEAFF. The complete variable domain, with remaining parts taken from reference TRBV7-2 and TRBJ1-1, reads GAGVSQSPSNKVTEKGKDVELRCDPISGHTALYWYRQSLGQGLEFLIYFQGNSAPDKSGLPSDRFSAERTGGSVSTLTIQRTQQEDSAVYLCASSPSGQGARVEAFFGQGTRLTVV.

The chain employs TRBV6-5 and TRBJ1-1; D is undetermined. The CDR3 covers 14 residues. The V and J ends lost 0 bases and 2 bases respectively, with 7 bases between them. CDR1 is MNHEY and CDR2 is SVGAGI in the germline V gene. CDR3 amino acids: CASSYSRRNTEAFF. CDR3 nucleotide sequence: TGTGCCAGCAGTTACTCGAGGCGAAACACTGAAGCTTTCTTT.

The chain recombines TRBV7-9 with TRBJ1-4, with D unclear. CDR3 length: 11 amino acids. Between the trimmed V and J ends, which lost 4 bases and 4 bases, there was a span of 1 base. Germline values: CDR1 SEHNR, CDR2 FQNEAQ (reference sequence). CDR3 region: CASSYNEKLFF. CDR3 nucleotides: TGTGCCAGCAGCTATAATGAAAAACTGTTTTTT.

The J gene is TRBJ2-7, the V gene TRBV2; 11 positions agree with TRBD2. Germline trimming cut 8 bases from V and 1 base from J; bases unmatched to any gene: 1. The length of the CDR3 is 13 residues. Germline V gene data show CDR1 as SNHLY and CDR2 as FYNNEI. The CDR3 loop is CASGTSGSYEQYF. CDR3 sequence (DNA): TGTGCCAGCGGGACTAGCGGATCCTACGAGCAGTACTTC.

The chain combines TRBV18 with TRBJ1-1; D not resolved. Trimming removed 0 bases at V and 6 bases at J, with 8 bases between. The CDR3 has 13 amino acids. Germline-derived CDR1 and CDR2 are KGHSH and LQKENI. The CDR3 spells CASSPPVGAEAFF. In DNA, the CDR3 is TGTGCCAGCTCACCACCAGTCGGCGCTGAAGCTTTCTTT.

This chain connects TRBV5-5 to TRBJ1-4; D is uncertain. Deletions cut 0 bases from V and 4 bases from J, with 10 bases between. The CDR3 loop spans 15 amino acids. Per germline, CDR1 SGHKS and CDR2 YYEKEE (reference sequence). CDR3 nucleotides: TGTGCCAGCAGCTTGGCCCCCGACCTTAATGAAAAACTGTTTTTT. Translated, it gives CASSLAPDLNEKLFF.

This chain uses TRBV9 with TRBJ2-7; D perhaps matches TRBD1 (6 bases). Germline assignment: CDR1 SGDLS and CDR2 YYNGEE. Trimming took off 1 base at V and 1 base at J, with 9 bases between the two ends. The CDR3 has 14 amino acids. CDR3 bases: TGTGCCAGCAGCGTACAGGGGCAATCCTACGAGCAGTACTTC. Amino acid sequence: CASSVQGQSYEQYF.

The V and J genes are TRBV29-1 and TRBJ1-2, with no clear D. Germline loops: CDR1 SQVTM, CDR2 ANQGSEA. CDR3 length equals 13 residues. V lost 4 bases and J 3 bases, leaving 12 bases between the germline ends. The CDR3 DNA follows: TGCAGCGTTGGTGAATCGGGAGACTATGGCTACACCTTC. Amino acid sequence: CSVGESGDYGYTF.

The CDR3 loop is CASSVDGRTNTEAFF. The DNA for the CDR3 is TGTGCCAGCAGCGTAGACGGGAGAACGAACACTGAAGCTTTCTTT. The chain uses TRBV9 and TRBJ1-1; D is unresolved. The CDR3 is made up of 15 amino acids. Trimming stripped 0 bases from V and 1 base from J, with 10 bases between. Germline lookup yields CDR1 SGDLS and CDR2 YYNGEE.

The chain uses TRBV7-9 and TRBJ1-1, with 7 bases aligning to TRBD1. Germline trimming cut 10 bases from V and 0 bases from J; bases unmatched to any gene: 14. The CDR3 consists of 16 residues. CDR1 and CDR2 (germline): SEHNR, FQNEAQ (reference sequence). The CDR3 DNA reads TGTGCCACCGATGGACAGGCTCTCGGTGTGAACACTGAAGCTTTCTTT. Translated: CATDGQALGVNTEAFF.

The V call is TRBV19, the J call TRBJ2-3; TRBD2 aligns across 12 bases. Germline values: CDR1 LNHDA, CDR2 SQIVND (reference sequence). V gave up 6 bases and J gave up 4 bases; unmatched junction bases: 2. The CDR3 covers 14 residues. CDR3 protein: CASRPSGRADTQYF. CDR3 in DNA: TGTGCCAGTAGACCTAGCGGGAGGGCAGATACGCAGTATTTT.